This TCR beta chain stems from a study of cytomegalovirus exposure and HLA in healthy donors. Regarding the study as a whole: Rarity characterized most TCR sequences, yet some public TCRs appeared in many donors. In vitro, three CMV-associated chains proved specific for CMV antigens.

A note on this clone: Its antigen is still unknown.

Germline lookup yields CDR1 MNHEY and CDR2 SVGAGI. Between the trimmed V and J ends, which lost 2 bases and 1 base, there was a span of 5 bases. The CDR3 runs 14 residues. Repertoires were generated with immunoSEQ multiplex PCR, while TCRdb's copy carries only in-frame clones and drops some. The data contain about 330,000 clones, about nine tenths of them singletons. The chain employs TRBV6-5 and TRBJ2-2; D gene unclear. The sequence was collected from a woman aged 25-40 years in good health and CMV-seropositive. Sequenced input: PBMCs. CDR3 residues: CASSYLRNTGELFF. The DNA for the CDR3 is TGTGCCAGCAGTTACCTCAGGAACACCGGGGAGCTGTTTTTT.